The subject of this entry is one T cell receptor beta chain. Its target is unknown. The entry originates in a study of T-cell memory formation after mild COVID-19. Study as a whole: Clusters of TCRs were largely donor specific.

This CDR3 is 13 amino acids long. V was shortened by 5 bases and J by 4 bases, with 8 bases between the two germline ends. The V gene's germline CDR1 is SGHTA and CDR2 FQGNSA. General study findings and limits: Contracting CD4+ clones sat mainly in CM and EM; CD8+ in EMRA. Whether day 37 second-wave clones are SARS-CoV-2-specific was not confirmed.

Employing constant-segment primers, 5'RACE generated TCR alpha and TCR beta cDNA libraries bearing sample barcodes and UMIs. TCRdb reprocessed the 5' RACE reads via MiXCR and lists one record per CDR3 protein. The repertoire includes 130,000 to 150,000 distinct CDR3 sequences, 5.5% to 7% of them detected once, and 2% to 2.5% sits in the top ten. The sequenced material came from PBMCs or a T cell subset sorted from them (not recorded which). The V gene is TRBV7-2, the J gene TRBJ2-2; D is unclear. This receptor was obtained from an adult woman who had mild COVID-19 (a few samples of this study predate the infection). Cell type and time point are not known. For the CDR3, the DNA is TGTGCCAGCAGCCCACAGCTCACCGGGGAGCTGTTTTTT. Encoded protein: CASSPQLTGELFF. Based on the CDR3 plus reference TRBV7-2 and TRBJ2-2, the full variable domain is GAGVSQSPSNKVTEKGKDVELRCDPISGHTALYWYRQSLGQGLEFLIYFQGNSAPDKSGLPSDRFSAERTGGSVSTLTIQRTQQEDSAVYLCASSPQLTGELFFGEGSRLTVL.